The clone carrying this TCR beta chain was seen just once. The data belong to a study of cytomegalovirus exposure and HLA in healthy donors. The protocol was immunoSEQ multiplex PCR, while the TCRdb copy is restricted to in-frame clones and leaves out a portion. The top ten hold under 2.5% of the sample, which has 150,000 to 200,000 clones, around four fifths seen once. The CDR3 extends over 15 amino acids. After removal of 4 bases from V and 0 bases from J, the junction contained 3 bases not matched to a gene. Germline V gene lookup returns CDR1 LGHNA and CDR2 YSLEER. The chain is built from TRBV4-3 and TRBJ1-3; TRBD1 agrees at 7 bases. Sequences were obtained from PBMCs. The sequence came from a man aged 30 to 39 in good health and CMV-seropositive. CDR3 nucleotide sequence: TGCGCCAGCAGCCTTACAGGGGCCTCTGGAAACACCATATATTTT. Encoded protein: CASSLTGASGNTIYF.